These 14 T cell receptor beta chains share one sample of origin, sequenced in a study of cytomegalovirus exposure and HLA in healthy donors. With 60 Vbeta and 13 Jbeta primers, the PCR was carried out. Repertoires were generated with immunoSEQ multiplex PCR, while TCRdb's copy carries only in-frame clones and drops some. The data hold roughly 100,000 clones, with around four fifths observed a single time. Sequenced input: PBMCs. All receptors come from a man younger than 40 in good health and CMV-seronegative.

The rearrangement links TRBV19 to TRBJ1-5; D may be TRBD1 (5 bases). This CDR3 region has 15 residues. V was pared by 7 bases and J by 4 bases, with 17 bases between. Germline V gives CDR1 LNHDA, CDR2 SQIVND (reference sequence). This CDR3 is CASIWGGGSNQPQHF. As DNA, the CDR3 is TGTGCCAGTATATGGGGCGGGGGAAGTAATCAGCCCCAGCATTTT.

The chain links TRBV10-2 to TRBJ2-5; D is possibly TRBD1 (5 bases). The CDR3 covers 16 residues. Germline V lookup: CDR1 WSHSY, CDR2 SAAADI. Trimming removed 3 bases at V and 4 bases at J, with 18 bases between. The CDR3 bases are TGCGCCAGCAGTGACCTGCAGGGTGTGGGAAGAGAGACCCAGTACTTC. It translates to CASSDLQGVGRETQYF.

The chain couples TRBV5-1 to TRBJ2-7; 10 bases match TRBD2. The CDR3 sequence is 17 residues long. CDR1 is SGHRS and CDR2 is YFSETQ in the germline V gene. J lost 1 base, V lost 3 bases, and 10 bases had no gene match. The CDR3: CASSSLPRTSGSYEQYF. CDR3 DNA: TGCGCCAGCAGCTCCTTACCCCGGACTAGCGGTTCCTACGAGCAGTACTTC. The full variable domain, in which reference TRBV5-1 and TRBJ2-7 provide the parts outside the CDR3, is KAGVTQTPRYLIKTRGQQVTLSCSPISGHRSVSWYQQTPGQGLQFLFEYFSETQRNKGNFPGRFSGRQFSNSRSEMNVSTLELGDSALYLCASSSLPRTSGSYEQYFGPGTRLTVT.

With regard to this clone: Relative to the germline gene, one junction end is altered; a read error may explain this. The DNA of the CDR3 is TGTGCTAGCAGCTTGGGGGGGTATGAGACCCAGTACTTC. It is translated as CASSLGGYETQYF. The V call is TRBV7-7, the J call TRBJ2-5; 7 nucleotides line up with TRBD2. The CDR3 spans 13 residues. The V gene's germline CDR1 is SSHAT and CDR2 FNYEAQ (reference sequence). Based on the CDR3 plus reference TRBV7-7 and TRBJ2-5, the full variable domain is GAGVSQSPRYKVTKRGQDVTLRCDPISSHATLYWYQQALGQGPEFLTYFNYEAQPDKSGLPSDRFSAERPEGSISTLTIQRTEQRDSAMYRCASSLGGYETQYFGPGTRLLVL.

This clone was observed a single time. The chain uses TRBV6-1 and TRBJ1-2; tentative D call: TRBD1 (6 bases). The CDR3 is made up of 14 amino acids. The ends were cut back, 6 bases at V and 8 bases at J, with 19 bases in the middle. Per germline, CDR1 MNHNS and CDR2 SASEGT. CDR3 nucleotide sequence: TGTGCCAGCAGGGGGACGGGGGGGGGCGGGGGCTACACCTTC. Translating gives CASRGTGGGGGYTF.

This clone turned up a few times. The chain uses TRBV5-6 and TRBJ1-1; D possibly corresponds to TRBD1 (6 bases). Germline CDR1 SGHDT, CDR2 YYEEEE. The germline V and J ends were trimmed by 4 bases and 6 bases, with 13 bases remaining between them. This CDR3 has 13 residues. The CDR3 loop is CASSQPTGSEAFF. CDR3 bases: TGTGCCAGCAGCCAACCTACAGGGTCTGAAGCTTTCTTT. Looking up the rest from reference TRBV5-6 and TRBJ1-1 gives the full variable domain: DAGVTQSPTHLIKTRGQQVTLRCSPKSGHDTVSWYQQALGQGPQFIFQYYEEEERQRGNFPDRFSGHQFPNYSSELNVNALLLGDSALYLCASSQPTGSEAFFGQGTRLTVV.

The genes are TRBV7-9 and TRBJ2-1; 7 bases line up with TRBD1. From germline, CDR1 is SEHNR and CDR2 FQNEAQ (reference sequence). This CDR3 is built from 14 residues. After removal of 3 bases from V and 7 bases from J, the junction contained 6 bases not matched to a gene. CDR3 nucleotides: TGTGCCAGCAGCTTCAGGGGGATCCAGAATGAGCAGTTCTTC. Amino acids: CASSFRGIQNEQFF.

In its sample, this clone was seen a few times. The rearrangement links TRBV6-1 to TRBJ1-4; D unresolved. The germline V gene encodes CDR1 MNHNS and CDR2 SASEGT. The CDR3 is 14 residues long. Trimming left V 2 bases short and J 8 bases short, with 12 bases between. The CDR3 spells CASSESLGGEKLFF. Written as DNA, the CDR3 is TGTGCCAGCAGTGAATCTCTGGGAGGGGAAAAACTGTTTTTT.

The gene calls are TRBV9 and TRBJ2-7, with D possibly matching TRBD1 (7 bases). The CDR3 length is 13 residues. Germline V gene data show CDR1 as SGDLS and CDR2 as YYNGEE. The V and J ends lost 7 bases and 0 bases respectively, with 11 bases between them. The CDR3 DNA reads as TGTGCCAGCGGGGGGACAGACTCCTACGAGCAGTACTTC. Its protein is CASGGTDSYEQYF.

This chain connects TRBV19 to TRBJ1-2, with 7 bases identical to TRBD1. This CDR3 has 14 residues. From germline, CDR1 is LNHDA and CDR2 SQIVND (reference sequence). V lost 6 bases, J lost 7 bases, and 11 bases stayed unmatched. CDR3 region: CASRLERGQRGYTF. CDR3 nucleotides: TGTGCCAGTAGACTGGAGAGGGGGCAACGTGGCTACACCTTC.

This clone was picked up one time. The chain links TRBV27 to TRBJ2-7, with D maybe TRBD2 (6 bases). With 6 bases removed from V and 2 bases from J, the gap between germline ends came to 14 bases. The CDR3 extends over 14 amino acids. Looked up from germline, CDR1 is MNHEY and CDR2 is SMNVEV (reference sequence). CDR3 nucleotides: TGTGCCAGCAGCTCCCGCCCGGGGGCCTACGAGCAGTACTTC. Translation gives CASSSRPGAYEQYF.

This chain connects TRBV5-1 to TRBJ2-5; possible D gene TRBD2, 7 bases. V dropped 0 bases and J dropped 4 bases, with 13 bases sitting between them. Germline lookup yields CDR1 SGHRS and CDR2 YFSETQ. The CDR3 covers 15 residues. DNA of the CDR3: TGCGCCAGCAGCTTGGAGTTGGGGGGGCGAGAGACCCAGTACTTC. It encodes CASSLELGGRETQYF.

The chain joins TRBV9 to TRBJ2-2; a weak D match, TRBD2 (6 bases). The CDR3 runs to 15 residues. V was cut by 6 bases and J by 1 base, with 13 bases left in between. CDR1 is SGDLS, CDR2 YYNGEE, per germline. CDR3 sequence (DNA): TGTGCCAGCACCACGGGACTGATGAACACCGGGGAGCTGTTTTTT. This codes for CASTTGLMNTGELFF.

The V gene is TRBV28, the J gene TRBJ2-5, with D perhaps TRBD2 (6 bases). The CDR3 spans 15 residues. V was pared by 2 bases and J by 6 bases, with 16 bases between. Germline loops: CDR1 MDHEN, CDR2 SYDVKM. CDR3: CASSLRGSPQQTQYF. CDR3 in DNA: TGTGCCAGCAGTTTACGGGGGTCCCCACAACAGACCCAGTACTTC. Variable domain in full (rest from reference TRBV28 and TRBJ2-5): DVKVTQSSRYLVKRTGEKVFLECVQDMDHENMFWYRQDPGLGLRLIYFSYDVKMKEKGDIPEGYSVSREKKERFSLILESASTNQTSMYLCASSLRGSPQQTQYFGPGTRLLVL.